The text below deals with one T cell receptor (beta chain). Antigen specificity is unknown. This CDR3 has 16 residues. From germline, CDR1 is MNHEY and CDR2 SVGAGI. Trimming left V 0 bases short and J 3 bases short, with 14 bases between. The data originate from a study of CD8 T cells in ankylosing spondylitis. Findings and limits, study-wide: Seemingly characteristic of ankylosing spondylitis blood was a TCR beta motif consisting of roughly 8 highly homologous variants.

TCRdb reprocessed the 5' RACE reads via MiXCR and lists one record per CDR3 protein. Here the sample spans about 450,000 distinct CDR3 sequences, approximately 26% being singletons. The gene calls are TRBV6-5 and TRBJ1-1; TRBD1 is a possible D gene (6 bases). The sample was blood, either unsorted or a sorted T cell fraction (not recorded which). This TCR was sampled from a male donor with ankylosing spondylitis. CDR3 in DNA: TGTGCCAGCAGTTACTCGATTACAGGGTCGGACACTGAAGCTTTCTTT. It encodes CASSYSITGSDTEAFF.